This T cell receptor (beta chain) was profiled in a study of siplizumab effects on memory and regulatory T cells. Note on this clone: Its cognate antigen is unknown.

The CDR3 sequence is 15 residues long. V was clipped by 1 base and J by 1 base, with 11 bases between them. The germline V gene encodes CDR1 SGHNT and CDR2 YYREEE (reference sequence). Per-sample assaying covered roughly 10^5 TCR templates. Some clones are missing from TCRdb's copy, which holds only in-frame ones; the method was immunoSEQ multiplex PCR. The table has over 100,000 clones, about 94% seen once. Study findings and constraints: The study did not confirm that proliferating Tregs from siplizumab cultures were suppressive. Tracing alloreactive clones into unstimulated subsets worked for only a minor fraction of them.

This receptor was taken from a human donor in good health. The V and J genes are TRBV5-4 and TRBJ1-1, with a possible D match to TRBD1 (5 bases). Sequenced sample: CD4+ T cells sorted from blood. CDR3 residues: CASSLSAGRNTEAFF. The CDR3 DNA sequence: TGTGCCAGCAGCTTGTCTGCAGGGAGGAACACTGAAGCTTTCTTT. The full variable domain, its missing parts supplied by reference TRBV5-4 and TRBJ1-1, is ETGVTQSPTHLIKTRGQQVTLRCSSQSGHNTVSWYQQALGQGPQFIFQYYREEENGRGNFPPRFSGLQFPNYSSELNVNALELDDSALYLCASSLSAGRNTEAFFGQGTRLTVV.